This TCR beta chain was recorded in a study of neoadjuvant nivolumab and ipilimumab in lung cancer. General observations from the study: Pretherapy blood TCR richness correlated positively with resected tumor richness. Resected tumors had greater TCR richness and clonality than uninvolved lung. TCR receptors were sequenced in few samples. Pathologic regression was not significantly tied to TCR clonality.

To note about this clone: What it binds is not known.

V dropped 2 bases and J dropped 8 bases, with 3 bases sitting between them. This CDR3 is 10 amino acids long. CDR1 KGHSH and CDR2 LQKENI come from the germline V gene. Produced via immunoSEQ multiplex PCR; TCRdb's table is partial and in-frame only. The sample carries under 15,000 clones, roughly 70% recorded once. The clonotype was recovered from an adult with non-small cell lung cancer. The starting material was peripheral blood, obtained after neoadjuvant nivolumab, alone or with ipilimumab, at or shortly before surgery. V gene TRBV18 combines with J gene TRBJ1-2; D is unresolved. DNA for the CDR3: TGTGCCAGCTCACCAGTAGGCTACACCTTC. Translated: CASSPVGYTF.